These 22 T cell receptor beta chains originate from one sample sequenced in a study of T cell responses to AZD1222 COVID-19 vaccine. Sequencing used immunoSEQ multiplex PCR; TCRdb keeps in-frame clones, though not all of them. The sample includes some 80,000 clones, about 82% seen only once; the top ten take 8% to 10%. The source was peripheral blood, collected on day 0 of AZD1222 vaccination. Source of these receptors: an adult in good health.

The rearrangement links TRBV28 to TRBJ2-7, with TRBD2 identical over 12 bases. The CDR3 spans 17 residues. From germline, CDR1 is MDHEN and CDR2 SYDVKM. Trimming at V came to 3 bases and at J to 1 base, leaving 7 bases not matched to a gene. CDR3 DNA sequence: TGTGCCAGCAGTTTTCGACTAGCGGGAGTCCTTTCCTACGAGCAGTACTTC. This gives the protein CASSFRLAGVLSYEQYF. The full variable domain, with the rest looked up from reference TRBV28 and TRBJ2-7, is DVKVTQSSRYLVKRTGEKVFLECVQDMDHENMFWYRQDPGLGLRLIYFSYDVKMKEKGDIPEGYSVSREKKERFSLILESASTNQTSMYLCASSFRLAGVLSYEQYFGPGTRLTVT.

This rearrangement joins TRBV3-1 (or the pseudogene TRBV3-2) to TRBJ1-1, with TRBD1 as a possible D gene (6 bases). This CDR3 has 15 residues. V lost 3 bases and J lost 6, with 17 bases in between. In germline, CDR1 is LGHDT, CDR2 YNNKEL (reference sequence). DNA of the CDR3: TGTGCCAGCAGCCAGGATCAACAGGGTAGAGCTGAAGCTTTCTTT. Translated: CASSQDQQGRAEAFF.

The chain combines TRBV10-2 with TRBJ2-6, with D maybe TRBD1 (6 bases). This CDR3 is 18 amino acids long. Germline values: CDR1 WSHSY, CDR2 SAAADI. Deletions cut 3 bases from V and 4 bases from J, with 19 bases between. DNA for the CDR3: TGCGCCAGCAGTGAACCAGGGGCGCCTAGTACCGGGGCCAACGTCCTGACTTTC. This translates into CASSEPGAPSTGANVLTF.

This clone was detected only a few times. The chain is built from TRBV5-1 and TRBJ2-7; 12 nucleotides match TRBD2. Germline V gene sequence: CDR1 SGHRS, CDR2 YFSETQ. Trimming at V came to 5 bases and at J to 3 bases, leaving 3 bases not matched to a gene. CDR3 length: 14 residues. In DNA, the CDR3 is TGCGCCAGCAGAGGACTAGCGGGACTCTACGAGCAGTACTTC. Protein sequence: CASRGLAGLYEQYF.

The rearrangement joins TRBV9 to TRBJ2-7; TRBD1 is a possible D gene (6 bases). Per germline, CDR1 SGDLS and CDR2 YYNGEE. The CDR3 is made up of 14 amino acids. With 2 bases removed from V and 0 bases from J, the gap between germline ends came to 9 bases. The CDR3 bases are TGTGCCAGCAGCGTTGGGACATACTCCTACGAGCAGTACTTC. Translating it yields CASSVGTYSYEQYF.

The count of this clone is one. The CDR3 DNA is TGTGCCAGCCGATTACAGGGGGCCTACGAGCAGTACTTC. Its protein is CASRLQGAYEQYF. The rearrangement uses TRBV12-3 or TRBV12-4 and TRBJ2-7, with 8 bases identical to TRBD1. After removal of 8 bases from V and 2 bases from J, the junction contained 5 bases not matched to a gene. The CDR3 runs 13 residues.

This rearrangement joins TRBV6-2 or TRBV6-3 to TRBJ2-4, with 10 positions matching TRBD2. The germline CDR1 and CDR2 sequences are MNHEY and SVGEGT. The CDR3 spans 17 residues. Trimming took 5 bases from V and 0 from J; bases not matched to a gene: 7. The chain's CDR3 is CASSGLAGELAKNIQYF. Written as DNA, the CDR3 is TGTGCCAGCAGTGGGCTAGCGGGGGAGCTAGCCAAAAACATTCAGTACTTC.

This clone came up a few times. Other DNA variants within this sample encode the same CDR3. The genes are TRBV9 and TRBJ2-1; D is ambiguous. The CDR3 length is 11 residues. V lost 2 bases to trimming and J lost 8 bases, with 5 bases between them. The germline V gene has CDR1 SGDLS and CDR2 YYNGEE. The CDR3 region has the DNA TGTGCCAGCAGCGTGGAGTATGAGCAGTTCTTC. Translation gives CASSVEYEQFF.

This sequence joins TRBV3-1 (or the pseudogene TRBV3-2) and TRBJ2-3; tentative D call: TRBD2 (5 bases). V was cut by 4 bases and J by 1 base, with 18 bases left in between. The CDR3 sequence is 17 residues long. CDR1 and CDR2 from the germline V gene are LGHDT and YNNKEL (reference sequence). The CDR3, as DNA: TGTGCCAGCAGCCGCCCCCTACTAGGGTCCCGCACAGATACGCAGTATTTT. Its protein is CASSRPLLGSRTDTQYF.

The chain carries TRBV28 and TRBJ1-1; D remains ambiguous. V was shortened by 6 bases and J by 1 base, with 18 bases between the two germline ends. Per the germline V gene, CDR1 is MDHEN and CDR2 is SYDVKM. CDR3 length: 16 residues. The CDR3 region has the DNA TGTGCCAGCAGCTCCGGGCGCCATTCAGGGAACACTGAAGCTTTCTTT. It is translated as CASSSGRHSGNTEAFF.

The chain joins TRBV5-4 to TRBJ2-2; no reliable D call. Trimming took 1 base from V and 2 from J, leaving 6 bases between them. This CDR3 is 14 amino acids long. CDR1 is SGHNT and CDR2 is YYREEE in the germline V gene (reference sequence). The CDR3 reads CASSLYRNTGELFF. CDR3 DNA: TGTGCCAGCAGCTTGTATCGCAACACCGGGGAGCTGTTTTTT.

In DNA form, the CDR3 reads TGTGCCAGCAGCTCGGGGGTCCAGCAGTACTTC. This sequence encodes CASSSGVQQYF. V is TRBV7-2 and J is TRBJ2-7, with D tentatively TRBD2 (6 bases). Germline CDR1 is SGHTA and CDR2 is FQGNSA. The V gene lost 4 bases and the J gene lost 8 bases, with 9 bases spanning the gap. The CDR3 consists of 11 residues. Full variable domain (remainder filled in from reference TRBV7-2 and TRBJ2-7): GAGVSQSPSNKVTEKGKDVELRCDPISGHTALYWYRQSLGQGLEFLIYFQGNSAPDKSGLPSDRFSAERTGGSVSTLTIQRTQQEDSAVYLCASSSGVQQYFGPGTRLTVT.

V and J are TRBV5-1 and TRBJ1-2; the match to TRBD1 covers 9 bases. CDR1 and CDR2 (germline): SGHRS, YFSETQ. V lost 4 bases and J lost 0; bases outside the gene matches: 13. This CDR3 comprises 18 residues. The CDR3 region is CASSQDPGQGETNYGYTF. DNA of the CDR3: TGCGCCAGCAGCCAGGATCCGGGACAGGGAGAGACTAACTATGGCTACACCTTC.

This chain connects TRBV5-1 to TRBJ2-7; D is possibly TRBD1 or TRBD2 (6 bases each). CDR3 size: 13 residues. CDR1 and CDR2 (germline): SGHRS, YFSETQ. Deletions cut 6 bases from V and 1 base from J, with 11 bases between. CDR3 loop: CASIADSSYEQYF. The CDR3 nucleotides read TGCGCCAGCATAGCGGACAGTTCCTACGAGCAGTACTTC.

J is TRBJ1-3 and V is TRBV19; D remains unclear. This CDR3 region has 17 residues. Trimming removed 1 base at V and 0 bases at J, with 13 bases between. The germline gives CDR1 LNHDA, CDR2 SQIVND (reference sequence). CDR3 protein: CASSIVAETYSGNTIYF. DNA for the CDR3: TGTGCCAGTAGTATAGTGGCAGAAACTTACTCTGGAAACACCATATATTTT.

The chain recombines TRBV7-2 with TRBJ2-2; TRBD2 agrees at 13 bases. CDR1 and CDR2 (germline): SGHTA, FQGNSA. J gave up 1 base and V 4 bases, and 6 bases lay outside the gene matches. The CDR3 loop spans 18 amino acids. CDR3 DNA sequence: TGTGCCAGCAGCTCCACTAGCGGGAGGGCCTGGAACACCGGGGAGCTGTTTTTT. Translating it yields CASSSTSGRAWNTGELFF.

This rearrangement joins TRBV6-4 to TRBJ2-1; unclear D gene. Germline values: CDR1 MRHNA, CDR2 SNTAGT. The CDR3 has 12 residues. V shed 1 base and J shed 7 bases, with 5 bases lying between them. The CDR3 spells CASSDLSNEQFF. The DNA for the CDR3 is TGTGCCAGCAGTGACTTGAGTAATGAGCAGTTCTTC.

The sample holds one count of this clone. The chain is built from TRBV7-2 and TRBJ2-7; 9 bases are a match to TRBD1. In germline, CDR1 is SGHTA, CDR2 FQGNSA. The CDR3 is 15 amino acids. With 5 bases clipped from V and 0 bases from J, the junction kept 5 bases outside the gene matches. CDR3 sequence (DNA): TGTGCCAGCAGCCCGCGGACAGGGGTCTCCTACGAGCAGTACTTC. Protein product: CASSPRTGVSYEQYF.

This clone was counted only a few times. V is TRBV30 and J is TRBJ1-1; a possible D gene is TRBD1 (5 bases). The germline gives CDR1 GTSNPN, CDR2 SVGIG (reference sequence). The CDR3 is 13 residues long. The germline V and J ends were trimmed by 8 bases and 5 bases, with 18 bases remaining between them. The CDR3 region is CAGRVGVGTEAFF. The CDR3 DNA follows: TGTGCCGGCAGGGTGGGGGTAGGTACTGAAGCTTTCTTT.

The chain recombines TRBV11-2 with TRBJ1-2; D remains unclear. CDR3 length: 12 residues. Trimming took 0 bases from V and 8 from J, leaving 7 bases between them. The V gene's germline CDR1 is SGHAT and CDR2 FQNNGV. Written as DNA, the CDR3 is TGTGCCAGCAGCTTAGAAAGGGTGGGCTACACCTTC. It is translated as CASSLERVGYTF.

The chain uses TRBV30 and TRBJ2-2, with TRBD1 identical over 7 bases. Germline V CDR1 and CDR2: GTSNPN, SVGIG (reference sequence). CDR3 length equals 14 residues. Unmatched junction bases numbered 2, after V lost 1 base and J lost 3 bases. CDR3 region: CAWSGGQYTGELFF. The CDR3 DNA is TGTGCCTGGAGTGGGGGACAGTACACCGGGGAGCTGTTTTTT.

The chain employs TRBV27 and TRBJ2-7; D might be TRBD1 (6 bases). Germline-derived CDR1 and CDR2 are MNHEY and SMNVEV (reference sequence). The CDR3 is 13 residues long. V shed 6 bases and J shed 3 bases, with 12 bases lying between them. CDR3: CASSPTTGYEQYF. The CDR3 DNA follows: TGTGCCAGCAGCCCTACGACAGGCTACGAGCAGTACTTC.